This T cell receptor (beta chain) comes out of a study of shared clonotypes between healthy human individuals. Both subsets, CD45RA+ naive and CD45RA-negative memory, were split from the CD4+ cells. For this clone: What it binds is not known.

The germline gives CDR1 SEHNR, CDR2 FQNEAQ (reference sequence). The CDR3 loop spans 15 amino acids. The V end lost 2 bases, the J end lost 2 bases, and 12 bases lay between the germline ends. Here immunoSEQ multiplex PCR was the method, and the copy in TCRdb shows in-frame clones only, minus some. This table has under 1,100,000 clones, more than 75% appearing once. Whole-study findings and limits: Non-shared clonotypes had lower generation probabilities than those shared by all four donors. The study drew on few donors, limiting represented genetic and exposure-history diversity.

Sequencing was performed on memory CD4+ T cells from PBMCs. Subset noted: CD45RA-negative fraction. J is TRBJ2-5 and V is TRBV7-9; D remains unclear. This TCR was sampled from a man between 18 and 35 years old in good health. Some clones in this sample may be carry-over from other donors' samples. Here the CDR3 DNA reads TGTGCCAGCAGCTTAATGGGTAGACGGCAAGAGACCCAGTACTTC. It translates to CASSLMGRRQETQYF.